These 29 T cell receptor beta chains were sequenced from one sample in a study of human T cells and chemical hapten exposure. TCRdb passed the RACE reads through MiXCR, listing each CDR3 protein once. The repertoire holds some 400,000 distinct CDR3 sequences, with roughly 4.8% as singletons. The sample's time point: patch test 1, 2 weeks after DPC sensitization. Treatment noted: therapeutic diphenylcyclopropenone sensitization with weekly scalp DPC. The material was whole blood, obtained in connection with sensitization to the hapten diphenylcyclopropenone (DPC). These receptors were taken from a woman aged 45 to 65 with alopecia areata. Some clones in this sample may be carry-over from other donors' samples.

V usage is TRBV20-1 and J usage is TRBJ2-3; 12 bases are a match to TRBD2. This CDR3 has 15 amino acids. Germline V gene sequence: CDR1 DFQATT, CDR2 SNEGSKA (reference sequence). V was clipped by 6 bases and J by 3 bases; unmatched bases: 7. CDR3 region: CSALGLAGLTDTQYF. CDR3 DNA sequence: TGCAGTGCCCTTGGACTAGCGGGATTGACAGATACGCAGTATTTT.

As to this clonotype: One base away lies a much larger clone, so this may be a sequencing read error. The V call is TRBV20-1, the J call TRBJ1-2; D uncertain. The germline gives CDR1 DFQATT, CDR2 SNEGSKA (reference sequence). The CDR3 contains 10 residues. The V end lost 6 bases, the J end lost 10 bases, and 12 bases lay between the germline ends. The CDR3, as DNA: TGCAGTGCCGTACCAGGTTTCTACACCTTC. It encodes CSAVPGFYTF.

The J gene is TRBJ1-4, the V gene TRBV5-1; TRBD1 is a possible D gene (6 bases). CDR3 length: 15 residues. V lost 2 bases and J lost 6, with 14 bases in between. Germline V gene lookup returns CDR1 SGHRS and CDR2 YFSETQ. This chain's CDR3 is CASSLSQGPDEKLFF. The DNA of the CDR3 is TGCGCCAGCAGCTTATCGCAGGGGCCGGATGAAAAACTGTTTTTT.

The rearrangement joins TRBV19 to TRBJ2-7; TRBD2 is a possible D gene (5 bases). This CDR3 is 13 amino acids long. Germline lookup yields CDR1 LNHDA and CDR2 SQIVND (reference sequence). Trimming took 6 bases from V and 2 from J, leaving 11 bases between them. CDR3 region: CASRPGYTYEQYF. CDR3 DNA: TGTGCCAGTAGACCGGGATACACCTACGAGCAGTACTTC.

V is TRBV27 and J is TRBJ1-1; D unclear. CDR1 is MNHEY and CDR2 is SMNVEV in the germline V gene (reference sequence). Trimming cost V 3 bases and J 3 bases, with 8 bases left between them. The CDR3 has 13 residues. The CDR3 sequence: CASSLYKDTEAFF. CDR3 DNA: TGTGCCAGCAGTTTGTACAAGGACACTGAAGCTTTCTTT.

This clonotype has ten or more counts. The chain recombines TRBV7-3 with TRBJ1-2; no firm D call. Between the trimmed V and J ends, which lost 4 bases and 8 bases, there was a span of 11 bases. Germline CDR1 is SGHTA and CDR2 is FQGTGA. The CDR3 totals 12 residues. CDR3 nucleotide sequence: TGTGCCAGCAGCTCCGACGGCTACGGCTACACCTTC. Protein product: CASSSDGYGYTF.

Many counts were recorded for this clonotype. This chain joins TRBV12-3 or TRBV12-4 and TRBJ1-2, with D unclear. Trimming left V 2 bases short and J 6 bases short, with 10 bases between. This CDR3 region has 13 residues. CDR3 in DNA: TGTGCCAGCAGTTTATCTAAGAGCGATGGCTACACCTTC. It specifies CASSLSKSDGYTF.

This clonotype was picked up many times. The rearrangement uses TRBV28 and TRBJ2-7; D remains ambiguous. The length of the CDR3 is 15 residues. Germline V CDR1 and CDR2: MDHEN, SYDVKM. Trimming shortened V by 5 bases and J by 0 bases, and 14 bases separated the two germline ends. The chain's CDR3 is CASSPPVASSYEQYF. The DNA of the CDR3 is TGTGCCAGCAGTCCCCCGGTCGCGAGCTCCTACGAGCAGTACTTC.

Many counts were recorded for this clonotype. This rearrangement joins TRBV29-1 to TRBJ2-3, with 12 bases matching TRBD2. CDR3 size: 17 residues. The germline V gene has CDR1 SQVTM and CDR2 ANQGSEA. V shed 6 bases, J shed 6 bases, and the junction held 16 bases outside the gene matches. The CDR3 spells CSVQIPGLAGRGDTQYF. CDR3 coding DNA: TGCAGCGTCCAAATCCCTGGACTAGCGGGAAGGGGGGATACGCAGTATTTT.

This clonotype has just a few counts. This chain links TRBV20-1 with TRBJ2-7; D gene unclear. Trimming stripped 6 bases from V and 2 bases from J, with 20 bases between. The length of the CDR3 is 15 residues. Germline-derived CDR1 and CDR2 are DFQATT and SNEGSKA (reference sequence). The DNA of the CDR3 is TGCAGTGCCAGAAGGTTCGGAACAGAAACCTACGAGCAGTACTTC. It specifies CSARRFGTETYEQYF.

This clonotype was seen a handful of times. The chain employs TRBV11-2 and TRBJ2-7; a possible D gene is TRBD1 (6 bases). Trimming cost V 2 bases and J 6 bases, with 14 bases left between them. This CDR3 spans 14 amino acids. Germline CDR1 is SGHAT and CDR2 is FQNNGV. The CDR3 coding sequence is TGTGCCAGCAGCTTAAACCGCCAGGGGAGCGAGCAGTACTTC. Translating it yields CASSLNRQGSEQYF.

The rearrangement joins TRBV20-1 to TRBJ2-2; D may be TRBD2 (5 bases). Germline V gene lookup returns CDR1 DFQATT and CDR2 SNEGSKA (reference sequence). Trimming stripped 5 bases from V and 0 bases from J, with 13 bases between. This CDR3 is built from 15 residues. CDR3 residues: CSAVPPSSNTGELFF. For the CDR3, the DNA is TGCAGTGCTGTACCCCCTAGCTCGAACACCGGGGAGCTGTTTTTT.

A word on this clonotype: It may be a read error: a sequence one base away is much more abundant. This rearrangement joins TRBV6-6 to TRBJ1-2, with unresolved D. The CDR3 loop spans 16 amino acids. The V gene's germline CDR1 is MNHNY and CDR2 SVGAGI (reference sequence). CDR3 nucleotide sequence: TGTGCCAGCGGTTACTCCCCCTCCGGGAGGAACTATGGCTACACCTTC. As protein: CASGYSPSGRNYGYTF.

This chain uses TRBV2 with TRBJ2-5; 7 bases are shared with TRBD2. V lost 5 bases to trimming and J lost 4 bases; unmatched junction nucleotides: 10. CDR1 is SNHLY, CDR2 FYNNEI, per germline. CDR3 length equals 15 residues. CDR3 sequence reads: CASSSKRLAGETQYF. CDR3 in DNA: TGTGCCAGCAGTTCAAAAAGACTAGCCGGAGAGACCCAGTACTTC. The full variable domain, with the rest looked up from reference TRBV2 and TRBJ2-5, is EPEVTQTPSHQVTQMGQEVILRCVPISNHLYFYWYRQILGQKVEFLVSFYNNEISEKSEIFDDQFSVERPDGSNFTLKIRSTKLEDSAMYFCASSSKRLAGETQYFGPGTRLLVL.

J is TRBJ2-3 and V is TRBV5-6; the match to TRBD1 covers 10 bases. After removal of 7 bases from V and 2 bases from J, the junction contained 10 bases not matched to a gene. CDR1 is SGHDT and CDR2 is YYEEEE in the germline V gene. The CDR3 has 16 residues. The CDR3 DNA is TGTGCCAGCTCGGAGTTAGGGACAGGGGCCACAGATACGCAGTATTTT. Protein sequence: CASSELGTGATDTQYF.

This clonotype was recorded a few times. The CDR3 sequence is CASSTGTSPRSYNEQFF. As DNA, the CDR3 is TGTGCCAGCAGCACGGGGACTAGCCCGCGCTCCTACAATGAGCAGTTCTTC. The chain carries TRBV5-4 and TRBJ2-1; TRBD2 aligns across 9 bases. After removal of 4 bases from V and 0 bases from J, the junction contained 8 bases not matched to a gene. The CDR3 is 17 amino acids. Germline V gene lookup returns CDR1 SGHNT and CDR2 YYREEE (reference sequence).

This clonotype showed up just a few times. The chain recombines TRBV29-1 with TRBJ2-3, with TRBD2 matching 14 bases. After removal of 4 bases from V and 6 bases from J, the junction contained 6 bases not matched to a gene. There are 15 residues in the CDR3. Germline CDR1 is SQVTM and CDR2 is ANQGSEA. The CDR3 sequence: CSVGGTSGRSDTQYF. CDR3 DNA sequence: TGCAGCGTTGGGGGGACTAGCGGGAGATCGGATACGCAGTATTTT.

The chain carries TRBV14 and TRBJ2-1; D ambiguous. Trimming pared 5 bases from V and 2 bases from J, leaving 4 bases between. The CDR3 consists of 12 residues. Germline V CDR1 and CDR2: SGHDN, FVKESK. CDR3 sequence (DNA): TGTGCCAGCAGCACAGCCTACAATGAGCAGTTCTTC. It yields the protein CASSTAYNEQFF.

This clonotype has more than one count but fewer than ten. This chain joins TRBV29-1 and TRBJ2-3; 8 bases are shared with TRBD2. This CDR3 has 10 amino acids. V lost 7 bases and J lost 6; bases outside the gene matches: 0. Germline V lookup: CDR1 SQVTM, CDR2 ANQGSEA. CDR3 nucleotides: TGCAGCGCGGGGGGGGATACGCAGTATTTT. Protein product: CSAGGDTQYF.

The chain recombines TRBV2 with TRBJ1-2; unclear D gene. Deletions cut 1 base from V and 3 bases from J, with 21 bases between. This CDR3 is built from 18 residues. CDR1 and CDR2 from the germline V gene are SNHLY and FYNNEI. The CDR3 DNA sequence: TGTGCCAGCAGTGAAGGTCTCCCAGCTAGGACTGGGGACTATGGCTACACCTTC. Protein: CASSEGLPARTGDYGYTF.

This clonotype was recorded a few times. The V gene is TRBV20-1, the J gene TRBJ1-5; 8 bases are shared with TRBD1. The length of the CDR3 is 15 residues. Germline V gives CDR1 DFQATT, CDR2 SNEGSKA (reference sequence). Unmatched junction bases numbered 13, after V lost 1 base and J lost 11 bases. This CDR3 reads CSARGGAGGLIAQHF. CDR3 in DNA: TGCAGTGCTAGAGGCGGGGCAGGGGGCCTCATAGCCCAGCATTTT.

This chain links TRBV6-5 with TRBJ2-7, with 11 bases matching TRBD1. J lost 4 bases, V lost 5 bases, and 7 bases had no gene match. The CDR3 contains 15 residues. The germline CDR1 and CDR2 sequences are MNHEY and SVGAGI. CDR3 in amino acids: CASSLTDRGRYEQYF. The CDR3 nucleotides read TGTGCCAGCAGTCTTACGGACAGGGGGCGATACGAGCAGTACTTC.

This clonotype was found many times. The chain carries TRBV12-3 or TRBV12-4 and TRBJ2-3; unclear D gene. Trimming cost V 2 bases and J 3 bases, with 12 bases left between them. There are 15 residues in the CDR3. Written as DNA, the CDR3 is TGTGCCAGCAGTTTATACGGCGGCCGGACAGATACGCAGTATTTT. This translates into CASSLYGGRTDTQYF.

This clonotype was picked up many times. The rearrangement joins TRBV7-2 to TRBJ1-1, with D maybe TRBD1 (5 bases). CDR3 length: 12 amino acids. Germline V lookup: CDR1 SGHTA, CDR2 FQGNSA. V shed 8 bases and J shed 4 bases, with 11 bases lying between them. CDR3 in amino acids: CASHRTSTEAFF. Here the CDR3 DNA reads TGTGCCAGCCACAGGACGAGCACTGAAGCTTTCTTT.

This clonotype was seen a handful of times. The CDR3, as DNA: TGTGCCAGCAGCTTAGGAGGGGGCGATGTGGCTTTCTTT. It translates to CASSLGGGDVAFF. This sequence joins TRBV11-2 and TRBJ1-1; 7 bases map to TRBD1. The CDR3 length is 13 residues. Unmatched junction bases numbered 7, after V lost 1 base and J lost 11 bases. CDR1 and CDR2 (germline): SGHAT, FQNNGV.

The rearrangement joins TRBV15 to TRBJ1-6; perhaps TRBD1 as D (5 bases). Germline-derived CDR1 and CDR2 are LNHNV and YYDKDF (reference sequence). The CDR3 is 17 amino acids. V was pared by 7 bases and J by 7 bases, with 23 bases between. The CDR3 DNA follows: TGTGCCACCACCTCCTCTTTACGGGGGGAAGGGAATTCACCCCTCCACTTT. Residues: CATTSSLRGEGNSPLHF.

This clonotype was observed a handful of times. The CDR3 bases are TGTGCCGTCGCCCGGGGGCTAGGACAGCCCCAGCATTTT. It is translated as CAVARGLGQPQHF. The rearrangement links TRBV7-7 to TRBJ1-5; D might be TRBD1 (6 bases). The CDR3 extends over 13 amino acids. Trimming shortened V by 11 bases and J by 7 bases, and 18 bases separated the two germline ends. The germline gives CDR1 SSHAT, CDR2 FNYEAQ (reference sequence).

This chain uses TRBV20-1 with TRBJ2-3, with 8 bases fitting TRBD2. CDR1 is DFQATT, CDR2 SNEGSKA, per germline (reference sequence). With V trimmed by 5 bases and J by 2 bases, 6 bases remained unmatched. The CDR3 contains 14 residues. In nucleotides, the CDR3 is TGCAGTGCTTCCCGGGGGGGCCCCACAGATACGCAGTATTTT. Translation: CSASRGGPTDTQYF.

This clonotype was observed many times. The gene calls are TRBV7-2 and TRBJ2-3; 9 nucleotides align to TRBD2. CDR3 length: 15 residues. With 4 bases clipped from V and 1 base from J, the junction kept 3 bases outside the gene matches. Germline V gene sequence: CDR1 SGHTA, CDR2 FQGNSA. The CDR3 DNA sequence: TGTGCCAGCAGCTCCGGACTAGCGCGCACAGATACGCAGTATTTT. Translation gives CASSSGLARTDTQYF.